The 25 T cell receptor beta chains reported below all come from one sample, sequenced in a study of technical replicates of blood from several donors. The table came from immunoSEQ multiplex PCR; TCRdb's copy has only in-frame clones and leaves some out. The sample lists about 50,000 clones, roughly 90% occurring once. Specimen: PBMCs. The receptors were gathered from a human donor in good health. Some clones in this sample may be carry-over from other donors' samples.

The chain uses TRBV11-2 and TRBJ2-1; unclear D gene. The CDR3 totals 12 residues. Germline lookup yields CDR1 SGHAT and CDR2 FQNNGV. Deletions cut 4 bases from V and 10 bases from J, with 11 bases between. The CDR3 sequence: CASSWRQAEQFF. The CDR3 bases are TGTGCCAGCAGCTGGCGACAAGCCGAGCAGTTCTTC.

The CDR3 DNA reads TGTGCCTGGAACCCCAGATCTAGCGAGCAGTACTTC. Translation: CAWNPRSSEQYF. V usage is TRBV30 and J usage is TRBJ2-7, with unresolved D. The length of the CDR3 is 12 residues. The germline V gene encodes CDR1 GTSNPN and CDR2 SVGIG (reference sequence). V was shortened by 4 bases and J by 6 bases, with 13 bases between the two germline ends.

The chain employs TRBV30 and TRBJ2-5; TRBD2 agrees at 9 bases. There are 12 residues in the CDR3. With 8 bases clipped from V and 5 bases from J, the junction kept 6 bases outside the gene matches. Germline assignment: CDR1 GTSNPN and CDR2 SVGIG (reference sequence). The chain's CDR3 is CANPLAGETQYF. The CDR3 nucleotides are TGTGCCAACCCCCTAGCGGGGGAGACCCAGTACTTC.

This sequence joins TRBV15 and TRBJ2-7; D unresolved. The CDR3 is 13 residues long. V lost 0 bases, J lost 5 bases, and 8 bases lay in between. The V gene's germline CDR1 is LNHNV and CDR2 YYDKDF (reference sequence). The chain's CDR3 is CATSRDLGDEQYF. The CDR3 DNA sequence: TGTGCCACCAGCAGAGATCTGGGCGACGAGCAGTACTTC.

The rearrangement joins TRBV10-3 to TRBJ2-2; 7 bases line up with TRBD1. The germline V gene has CDR1 ENHRY and CDR2 SYGVKD. After removal of 6 bases from V and 0 bases from J, the junction contained 1 base not matched to a gene. This CDR3 region has 14 residues. The CDR3 sequence: CAIRGTANTGELFF. CDR3 DNA: TGTGCCATCAGAGGGACAGCGAACACCGGGGAGCTGTTTTTT.

The chain recombines TRBV4-2 with TRBJ1-4; D perhaps matches TRBD1 (6 bases). The CDR3 sequence is 16 residues long. Trimming stripped 0 bases from V and 4 bases from J, with 12 bases between. The germline gives CDR1 LGHNA, CDR2 YNFKEQ. The CDR3 DNA follows: TGTGCCAGCAGCCAAGATGGGGGCTCTGGTAATGAAAAACTGTTTTTT. Protein product: CASSQDGGSGNEKLFF.

The chain is built from TRBV5-4 and TRBJ2-1; 9 bases match TRBD2. The CDR3 contains 18 residues. From germline, CDR1 is SGHNT and CDR2 YYREEE (reference sequence). Trimming took 2 bases from V and 6 from J; bases not matched to a gene: 15. The chain's CDR3 is CASSLPLLPGLAPNEQFF. CDR3 coding DNA: TGTGCCAGCAGCTTACCCCTCTTACCGGGACTAGCCCCCAATGAGCAGTTCTTC.

V and J are TRBV10-3 and TRBJ2-5; 8 bases agree with TRBD2. The V gene end was trimmed by 2 bases and the J gene end by 7 bases; junction bases not matched to a gene: 12. Germline assignment: CDR1 ENHRY and CDR2 SYGVKD. The CDR3 totals 16 residues. The CDR3 DNA sequence: TGTGCCATCAGTGAGGCATTAGCGGGGTCATCGGGGACCCAGTACTTC. As protein: CAISEALAGSSGTQYF.

This clone was picked up one time. The DNA for the CDR3 is TGTGCCAGCAGCTTAGGTAGCGGGGGGGACGAGCAGTACTTC. Translated, it gives CASSLGSGGDEQYF. The J gene is TRBJ2-7, the V gene TRBV7-6; 11 bases are shared with TRBD2. V shed 1 base, J shed 5 bases, and the junction held 1 base outside the gene matches. The CDR3 covers 14 residues. The germline gives CDR1 SGHVS, CDR2 FNYEAQ.

The gene calls are TRBV7-2 and TRBJ1-1; 7 nucleotides agree with TRBD1. The CDR3 is made up of 16 amino acids. After removal of 4 bases from V and 0 bases from J, the junction contained 8 bases not matched to a gene. The germline V gene encodes CDR1 SGHTA and CDR2 FQGNSA. The CDR3 DNA follows: TGTGCCAGCAGCTACCTCGGGGGACAGCTGAACACTGAAGCTTTCTTT. This codes for CASSYLGGQLNTEAFF.

The J gene is TRBJ1-3, the V gene TRBV5-6, with TRBD1 matching 7 bases. Trimming at V came to 4 bases and at J to 0 bases, leaving 10 bases not matched to a gene. Germline V gene sequence: CDR1 SGHDT, CDR2 YYEEEE. The CDR3 runs 17 residues. The CDR3, as DNA: TGTGCCAGCAGCATGACAGGGCCAAGGACCTCTGGAAACACCATATATTTT. This encodes CASSMTGPRTSGNTIYF.

The genes are TRBV9 and TRBJ1-6; D gene uncertain. The V gene's germline CDR1 is SGDLS and CDR2 YYNGEE. The CDR3 covers 13 residues. The V and J ends lost 2 bases and 10 bases respectively, with 10 bases between them. This CDR3 reads CASSVREGSPLHF. The CDR3 DNA reads TGTGCCAGCAGCGTTCGGGAAGGCTCACCCCTCCACTTT.

The chain carries TRBV5-6 and TRBJ1-2; possibly TRBD1 for D (6 bases). Germline values: CDR1 SGHDT, CDR2 YYEEEE. The V end was cut by 4 bases, the J end by 7 bases, with 14 bases between. The CDR3 contains 13 residues. The DNA for the CDR3 is TGTGCCAGCAGCCCCGGGGGGCAGGGTGGCTACACCTTC. This codes for CASSPGGQGGYTF. Together with reference TRBV5-6 and TRBJ1-2, the CDR3 gives the full variable domain: DAGVTQSPTHLIKTRGQQVTLRCSPKSGHDTVSWYQQALGQGPQFIFQYYEEEERQRGNFPDRFSGHQFPNYSSELNVNALLLGDSALYLCASSPGGQGGYTFGSGTRLTVV.

The gene calls are TRBV9 and TRBJ1-4, with TRBD1 as a possible D gene (5 bases). The CDR3 has 15 residues. Trimming pared 6 bases from V and 7 bases from J, leaving 19 bases between. Germline CDR1 and CDR2: SGDLS and YYNGEE. CDR3 coding DNA: TGTGCCAGCACCGGGCAGGGCCTCCCTAGTGAAAAACTGTTTTTT. It yields the protein CASTGQGLPSEKLFF.

The V gene is TRBV18, the J gene TRBJ1-1, with D possibly being TRBD1 (5 bases). The CDR3 spans 14 residues. The V and J ends lost 2 bases and 4 bases respectively, with 11 bases between them. Germline CDR1 reads KGHSH; CDR2 reads LQKENI. CDR3 protein: CASSPVSGFTEAFF. CDR3 DNA: TGTGCCAGCTCACCAGTCTCAGGGTTCACTGAAGCTTTCTTT.

The genes are TRBV13 and TRBJ1-5; D remains ambiguous. The germline CDR1 and CDR2 sequences are PRHDT and FYEKMQ (reference sequence). Deletions cut 4 bases from V and 3 bases from J, with 7 bases between. CDR3 size: 13 residues. The CDR3, as DNA: TGTGCCAGCAGCTCGGGGAACAATCAGCCCCAGCATTTT. It encodes CASSSGNNQPQHF. The complete variable domain, with remaining parts taken from reference TRBV13 and TRBJ1-5, reads AAGVIQSPRHLIKEKRETATLKCYPIPRHDTVYWYQQGPGQDPQFLISFYEKMQSDKGSIPDRFSAQQFSDYHSELNMSSLELGDSALYFCASSSGNNQPQHFGDGTRLSIL.

The chain couples TRBV2 to TRBJ2-7; TRBD1 is a possible D gene (6 bases). The CDR3 contains 14 residues. V dropped 6 bases and J dropped 0 bases, with 12 bases sitting between them. CDR1 and CDR2 from the germline V gene are SNHLY and FYNNEI. The DNA for the CDR3 is TGTGCCAGCAGGAGAAGGGACAACTCCTACGAGCAGTACTTC. Translation gives CASRRRDNSYEQYF.

The V gene is TRBV28, the J gene TRBJ1-3; TRBD1 matches 8 bases. Germline V gene sequence: CDR1 MDHEN, CDR2 SYDVKM. V gave up 6 bases and J gave up 0 bases; unmatched junction bases: 7. The CDR3 covers 16 residues. CDR3 sequence (DNA): TGTGCCAGCAGAGGACAGGGAGTAGCCTCTGGAAACACCATATATTTT. Protein product: CASRGQGVASGNTIYF.

This chain's CDR3 is CASSQAPGAVEQYF. The DNA of the CDR3 is TGCGCCAGCAGCCAAGCTCCCGGCGCGGTCGAGCAGTACTTC. The chain combines TRBV4-3 with TRBJ2-7, with D hard to call. Germline lookup yields CDR1 LGHNA and CDR2 YSLEER. The CDR3 length is 14 residues. V was shortened by 1 base and J by 6 bases, with 13 bases between the two germline ends.

This chain uses TRBV6-5 with TRBJ1-2; 8 positions agree with TRBD1. CDR3 length: 14 residues. The J segment lost 7 bases and the V segment lost 6 bases, leaving 10 bases of the junction unmatched. In germline, CDR1 is MNHEY, CDR2 SVGAGI. The DNA of the CDR3 is TGTGCCAGCAGCAGCACCAGGGGGCGGGGTGGCTACACCTTC. It encodes CASSSTRGRGGYTF.

This chain joins TRBV4-3 and TRBJ2-7; no clear D gene. Germline CDR1 reads LGHNA; CDR2 reads YSLEER. V dropped 0 bases and J dropped 2 bases, with 8 bases sitting between them. The CDR3 covers 14 residues. CDR3 sequence: CASSQEPAAYEQYF. The DNA of the CDR3 is TGCGCCAGCAGCCAAGAACCTGCGGCCTACGAGCAGTACTTC.

This clone appeared once. The chain uses TRBV5-1 and TRBJ2-7; D gene ambiguous. CDR1 and CDR2 (germline): SGHRS, YFSETQ. V lost 2 bases and J 3 bases, leaving 9 bases between the germline ends. The CDR3 is made up of 13 amino acids. CDR3 residues: CASSFDTNYEQYF. CDR3 coding DNA: TGCGCCAGCAGCTTCGACACAAACTACGAGCAGTACTTC.

The chain has TRBV21-1 and TRBJ1-5. TRBV21-1 is reported as a pseudogene. The CDR3 totals 17 residues. Here the CDR3 DNA reads TGTGCCAGCGTAGCAAACTGGAGGGGACGTTGGGATCAGCCCCAGCATTTT. Its protein product is CASVANWRGRWDQPQHF.

The chain links TRBV2 to TRBJ1-5; perhaps TRBD1 as D (5 bases). The germline V gene has CDR1 SNHLY and CDR2 FYNNEI. V lost 5 bases and J 0 bases, leaving 11 bases between the germline ends. The CDR3 consists of 15 residues. The CDR3 region has the DNA TGTGCCAGCAGTTGGCAGGGACTTAGCAATCAGCCCCAGCATTTT. Translation gives CASSWQGLSNQPQHF.

The chain uses TRBV13 and TRBJ2-2; 11 nucleotides match TRBD1. The CDR3 is 17 amino acids. Per germline, CDR1 PRHDT and CDR2 FYEKMQ (reference sequence). Trimming took 5 bases from V and 3 from J; bases not matched to a gene: 8. The CDR3 DNA reads as TGTGCCAGCAGCCCACGGGGGACAGGGGGAGACACCGGGGAGCTGTTTTTT. This sequence encodes CASSPRGTGGDTGELFF.